These 14 T cell receptor beta chains originate from one sample sequenced in a study of blood T cell repertoires in COVID-19. TCRdb's table, derived via immunoSEQ multiplex PCR, lists solely in-frame clones and lacks some. In the table there are some 150,000 clones, roughly 87% of which are singletons. The sequencing input was peripheral blood. The source is a woman in her sixties who had recovered from COVID-19.

The chain uses TRBV9 and TRBJ2-1; TRBD2 aligns across 12 bases. This CDR3 is 16 amino acids long. The germline CDR1 and CDR2 sequences are SGDLS and YYNGEE. The V and J ends lost 3 bases and 5 bases, in that order; junction bases with no gene match: 6. The CDR3 reads CASSEPSGGVNNEQFF. CDR3 DNA: TGTGCCAGCAGCGAGCCTAGCGGGGGGGTTAACAATGAGCAGTTCTTC.

The rearrangement uses TRBV5-5 and TRBJ2-2; 7 positions agree with TRBD1. CDR1 is SGHKS, CDR2 YYEKEE, per germline (reference sequence). Losses at the gene ends were 4 bases for V and 0 bases for J; bases not matched to a gene: 6. The CDR3 is 16 residues long. Here the CDR3 DNA reads TGTGCCAGCAGCCCTTCCGGGACAGCGAACACCGGGGAGCTGTTTTTT. Its protein product is CASSPSGTANTGELFF.

The chain employs TRBV11-2 and TRBJ1-4, with unresolved D. Germline-derived CDR1 and CDR2 are SGHAT and FQNNGV. With 1 base removed from V and 5 bases from J, the gap between germline ends came to 11 bases. This CDR3 region has 15 residues. The CDR3 DNA is TGTGCCAGCAGCTTAGCTAGATCTGGGAATGAAAAACTGTTTTTT. Its translation is CASSLARSGNEKLFF.

The genes are TRBV5-8 and TRBJ2-7; D is ambiguous. Trimming cost V 3 bases and J 6 bases, with 19 bases left between them. Germline loops: CDR1 SGHTS, CDR2 YDEGEE. The CDR3 contains 15 residues. Written as DNA, the CDR3 is TGTGCCAGCAGCTATGTACTCCGCCTCCGAGGCGAGCAGTACTTC. Amino acid sequence: CASSYVLRLRGEQYF.

The chain has TRBV28 and TRBJ1-6; 7 bases line up with TRBD1. Germline V gene lookup returns CDR1 MDHEN and CDR2 SYDVKM. The V segment lost 6 bases and the J segment 8 bases; nucleotides outside the gene matches: 10. This CDR3 comprises 15 residues. DNA of the CDR3: TGTGCCAGCAGACAAGGGGGCGCTTACTATTCACCCCTCCACTTT. Translating it yields CASRQGGAYYSPLHF.

CDR3 loop: CASSQAGLGELFF. DNA for the CDR3: TGCGCCAGCAGCCAAGCCGGGTTGGGGGAGCTGTTTTTT. The chain has TRBV4-1 and TRBJ2-2; the D is unclear. This CDR3 spans 13 amino acids. Germline V gives CDR1 MGHRA, CDR2 YSYEKL. V was shortened by 1 base and J by 8 bases, with 8 bases between the two germline ends.

This CDR3 is CASSLQGRSTGYTF. As DNA, the CDR3 is TGTGCCAGCAGTCTACAGGGGCGATCTACCGGCTACACCTTC. The V and J genes are TRBV27 and TRBJ1-2; 7 bases map to TRBD1. The CDR3 loop spans 14 amino acids. Losses at the gene ends were 5 bases for V and 8 bases for J; bases not matched to a gene: 11. From germline, CDR1 is MNHEY and CDR2 SMNVEV (reference sequence).

V usage is TRBV21-1 and J usage is TRBJ2-7; the D call in the table, TRBD1, was not verified against the DNA. TRBV21-1 is termed a pseudogene. The CDR3 is 17 amino acids. The CDR3 DNA reads as TGTGCCAGCAGCAAAGTAGGGGCAGGGGTGGCCTACTACGAGCAGTACTTC. It encodes CASSKVGAGVAYYEQYF.

V is TRBV7-9 and J is TRBJ1-5, with TRBD1 matching over 10 bases. The CDR3 loop spans 15 amino acids. Per the germline V gene, CDR1 is SEHNR and CDR2 is FQNEAQ (reference sequence). Losses at the gene ends were 4 bases for V and 4 bases for J; bases not matched to a gene: 4. CDR3 in amino acids: CASSSRTGGNQPQHF. The CDR3 coding sequence is TGTGCCAGCAGCTCGCGGACAGGGGGGAATCAGCCCCAGCATTTT.

The chain links TRBV30 to TRBJ1-2; TRBD1 might be the D (5 bases). This CDR3 comprises 11 residues. CDR1 and CDR2 (germline): GTSNPN, SVGIG (reference sequence). Trimming took off 5 bases at V and 5 bases at J, with 9 bases between the two ends. In DNA form, the CDR3 reads TGTGCCTGGCTAAAGGGGTATGGCTACACCTTC. This codes for CAWLKGYGYTF.

The rearrangement links TRBV4-1 to TRBJ2-1; 10 positions agree with TRBD2. Per the germline V gene, CDR1 is MGHRA and CDR2 is YSYEKL. CDR3 length equals 14 residues. V lost 8 bases to trimming and J lost 3 bases; unmatched junction nucleotides: 4. The CDR3 spells CASRIAGGYNEQFF. The CDR3 DNA follows: TGCGCCAGCCGAATAGCGGGGGGCTACAATGAGCAGTTCTTC.

This clone has a single count. Other DNA sequences in this specimen translate into the identical CDR3. This sequence joins TRBV7-9 and TRBJ1-1; 7 nucleotides agree with TRBD1. Germline CDR1 reads SEHNR; CDR2 reads FQNEAQ (reference sequence). The CDR3 covers 13 residues. V trimming: 3 bases; J trimming: 3 bases; junction bases outside the gene matches: 1. CDR3 residues: CASSLQGDTEAFF. The CDR3 DNA follows: TGTGCCAGCAGCTTGCAGGGGGACACTGAAGCTTTCTTT.

The chain is built from TRBV5-4 and TRBJ1-2; 10 bases map to TRBD1. J lost 7 bases, V lost 0 bases, and 6 bases had no gene match. CDR1 and CDR2 (germline): SGHNT, YYREEE (reference sequence). This CDR3 has 15 residues. The CDR3 region has the DNA TGTGCCAGCAGCTTGGGGGGACAGGGGATTAGTGGCTACACCTTC. Translated: CASSLGGQGISGYTF.

This chain links TRBV30 with TRBJ2-5, with 8 bases aligning to TRBD2. This CDR3 comprises 14 residues. V lost 1 base and J lost 5; bases outside the gene matches: 6. CDR1 and CDR2 (germline): GTSNPN, SVGIG (reference sequence). The CDR3 is CAWSARGGPETQYF. Here the CDR3 DNA reads TGTGCCTGGAGTGCCCGGGGGGGCCCGGAGACCCAGTACTTC.